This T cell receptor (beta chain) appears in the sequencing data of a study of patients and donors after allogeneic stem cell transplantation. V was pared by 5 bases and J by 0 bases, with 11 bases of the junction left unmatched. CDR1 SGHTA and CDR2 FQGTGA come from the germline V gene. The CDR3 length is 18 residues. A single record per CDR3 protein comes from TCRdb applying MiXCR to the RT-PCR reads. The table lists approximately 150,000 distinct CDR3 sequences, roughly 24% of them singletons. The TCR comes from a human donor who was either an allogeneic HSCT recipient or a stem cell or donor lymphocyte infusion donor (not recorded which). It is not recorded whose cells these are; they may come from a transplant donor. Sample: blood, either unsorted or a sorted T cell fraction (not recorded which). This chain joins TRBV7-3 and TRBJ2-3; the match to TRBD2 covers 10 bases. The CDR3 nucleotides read TGTGCCAGCAGCCCAAGGACTAGCGGAGGAATTAGCACAGATACGCAGTATTTT. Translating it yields CASSPRTSGGISTDTQYF.